These 14 T cell receptor beta chains originate from one sample sequenced in a study of cytomegalovirus exposure and HLA in healthy donors. PCR employed 60 Vbeta and 13 Jbeta primers. The assay was immunoSEQ multiplex PCR, and TCRdb's table has in-frame clones only and misses some. This sample carries under 70,000 clones, with roughly 9.6% going to the ten biggest clones. Sequenced: PBMCs. Receptors were obtained from a man aged 45-65 years in good health and CMV-seropositive.

CDR3 nucleotides: TGTGCCAGCTCACCCAGTCAGGGCACTGAAGCTTTCTTT. This translates into CASSPSQGTEAFF. The rearrangement uses TRBV18 and TRBJ1-1; possible D gene TRBD1, 5 bases. Trimming took off 3 bases at V and 4 bases at J, with 9 bases between the two ends. The CDR3 extends over 13 amino acids. Germline V gene data show CDR1 as KGHSH and CDR2 as LQKENI.

The V gene is TRBV19, the J gene TRBJ1-5, with a weak D call TRBD1 (6 bases). The germline V gene encodes CDR1 LNHDA and CDR2 SQIVND (reference sequence). The CDR3 runs 15 residues. V was cut by 3 bases and J by 3 bases, with 12 bases left in between. CDR3 DNA: TGTGCCAGTAGTATTCAAGGACAGTACAATCAGCCCCAGCATTTT. Amino acid sequence: CASSIQGQYNQPQHF.

The chain couples TRBV30 to TRBJ2-7, with TRBD1 matching 9 bases. This CDR3 has 12 amino acids. The trim removed 5 bases at V and 3 bases at J, leaving 2 bases unmatched. From germline, CDR1 is GTSNPN and CDR2 SVGIG (reference sequence). The chain's CDR3 is CAWGQGLYEQYF. CDR3 sequence (DNA): TGTGCCTGGGGACAGGGGCTCTACGAGCAGTACTTC.

This chain links TRBV18 with TRBJ2-7, with TRBD1 matching 10 bases. The CDR3 loop spans 14 amino acids. Germline V CDR1 and CDR2: KGHSH, LQKENI. V gave up 2 bases and J gave up 9 bases; unmatched junction bases: 7. For the CDR3, the DNA is TGTGCCAGCTCACCAGGGACAGGGGCAGTCGGGCAGTACTTC. As protein: CASSPGTGAVGQYF.

This chain links TRBV7-9 with TRBJ1-1, with TRBD1 as a possible D gene (5 bases). CDR3 length: 13 residues. Trimming removed 5 bases at V and 1 base at J, with 8 bases between. In germline, CDR1 is SEHNR, CDR2 FQNEAQ (reference sequence). The CDR3 DNA follows: TGTGCCAGCAGCGTGGACAAGAACACTGAAGCTTTCTTT. Residues: CASSVDKNTEAFF.

The CDR3 loop reads CASSQGQYGYTF. The CDR3 region has the DNA TGTGCCAGCAGTCAGGGACAGTATGGCTACACCTTC. The chain combines TRBV28 with TRBJ1-2; 7 bases align to TRBD1. The CDR3 loop spans 12 amino acids. V shed 5 bases and J 5 bases; nucleotides not matched to a gene: 2. Germline assignment: CDR1 MDHEN and CDR2 SYDVKM.

This chain links TRBV13 with TRBJ1-3; TRBD1 might be the D (5 bases). This CDR3 is built from 16 residues. Trimming left V 5 bases short and J 0 bases short, with 14 bases between. CDR1 is PRHDT and CDR2 is FYEKMQ in the germline V gene (reference sequence). The CDR3 loop is CASSRAGRDSGNTIYF. Here the CDR3 DNA reads TGTGCCAGCAGCAGAGCGGGCAGGGACTCTGGAAACACCATATATTTT.

This chain uses TRBV7-8 with TRBJ2-7; D not resolved. The V and J ends lost 4 bases and 3 bases respectively, with 4 bases between them. Germline loops: CDR1 SGHVS, CDR2 FQNEAQ. The CDR3 covers 11 residues. CDR3 sequence reads: CASSSVYEQYF. The CDR3 DNA reads as TGTGCCAGCAGCTCCGTCTACGAGCAGTACTTC. Full variable domain (rest looked up from reference TRBV7-8 and TRBJ2-7): GAGVSQSPRYKVAKRGQDVALRCDPISGHVSLFWYQQALGQGPEFLTYFQNEAQLDKSGLPSDRFFAERPEGSVSTLKIQRTQQEDSAVYLCASSSVYEQYFGPGTRLTVT.

The rearrangement uses TRBV4-1 and TRBJ1-5; 12 positions agree with TRBD1. The length of the CDR3 is 16 residues. Germline trimming cut 6 bases from V and 3 bases from J; bases unmatched to any gene: 6. Germline lookup yields CDR1 MGHRA and CDR2 YSYEKL. The CDR3 region has the DNA TGCGCCAGCAGTCGAGGGACAGGGGGCTACAATCAGCCCCAGCATTTT. Amino acid sequence: CASSRGTGGYNQPQHF.

This chain joins TRBV28 and TRBJ2-3, with 10 bases that match TRBD2. The CDR3 loop spans 18 amino acids. The germline CDR1 and CDR2 sequences are MDHEN and SYDVKM. The J segment lost 0 bases and the V segment lost 6 bases, leaving 12 bases of the junction unmatched. The CDR3 spells CASSPTSGIHPSTDTQYF. CDR3 nucleotide sequence: TGTGCCAGCAGCCCCACTAGCGGGATTCACCCTAGCACAGATACGCAGTATTTT.

V usage is TRBV19 and J usage is TRBJ2-5, with D perhaps TRBD1 (6 bases). In germline, CDR1 is LNHDA, CDR2 SQIVND (reference sequence). The CDR3 is made up of 13 amino acids. V shed 5 bases and J shed 7 bases, with 14 bases lying between them. The CDR3 region is CASSGQNLGTQYF. DNA for the CDR3: TGTGCCAGTAGTGGACAGAACCTAGGGACCCAGTACTTC.

The J gene is TRBJ1-5, the V gene TRBV7-2; 8 bases are a match to TRBD1. Germline CDR1 is SGHTA and CDR2 is FQGNSA. J gave up 4 bases and V 5 bases, and 7 bases lay outside the gene matches. The CDR3 is made up of 15 amino acids. DNA of the CDR3: TGTGCCAGCAGCCGAGAGACAGGGGCTAATCAGCCCCAGCATTTT. Translation gives CASSRETGANQPQHF.

DNA of the CDR3: TGTGCCAGCAGAACACAGGGGACTGAAGCTTTCTTT. Protein sequence: CASRTQGTEAFF. The rearrangement joins TRBV28 to TRBJ1-1, with 7 bases fitting TRBD1. The junction had 3 bases not matched to a gene; V was cut back by 6 bases and J by 5 bases. This CDR3 contains 12 residues. Germline V lookup: CDR1 MDHEN, CDR2 SYDVKM.

The chain carries TRBV10-3 and TRBJ2-6; 9 bases are shared with TRBD1. This CDR3 is 19 amino acids long. Germline lookup yields CDR1 ENHRY and CDR2 SYGVKD. The V gene end was trimmed by 4 bases and the J gene end by 0 bases; junction bases not matched to a gene: 10. The CDR3 DNA reads as TGTGCCATCAGTGGCCACCTAGGACAGGGGAGCTCTGGGGCCAACGTCCTGACTTTC. Protein sequence: CAISGHLGQGSSGANVLTF.